This TCR beta chain emerged from a study of radiation and T cells in renal cell carcinoma. Trimming cost V 7 bases and J 0 bases, with 7 bases left between them. This CDR3 region has 14 residues. The germline gives CDR1 SNHLY, CDR2 FYNNEI. Assay used: immunoSEQ multiplex PCR; TCRdb lists only in-frame clones, some missing. This sample has roughly 20,000 clones, with around two thirds found just once. The treatment denotes: 15 Gy SBRT to primary tumor, nephrectomy 4 weeks later. The chain links TRBV2 to TRBJ1-6; unclear D gene. Material: tumor tissue, obtained from a patient whose treatment included radiotherapy and nephrectomy. This sequence was found in a woman in her 70s with renal cell carcinoma. The CDR3 protein is CASTRSSYNSPLHF. CDR3 sequence (DNA): TGTGCCAGCACCCGGAGCTCCTATAATTCACCCCTCCACTTT.